This T cell receptor (beta chain) comes out of a study of blood T cell repertoires in COVID-19. Looking at the study overall: There were acute and convalescent COVID-19 samples, and they came from the United States, Italy and Spain.

Participants had their cohort set by participant-reported clinical history. Method: immunoSEQ multiplex PCR; TCRdb's copy keeps in-frame clones and lacks some. The profile shows 180,000 or so clones, 85% to 90% of them singletons. CDR3 length: 14 amino acids. V was trimmed by 3 bases and J by 1 base, leaving 11 bases between them. Germline CDR1 is DFQATT and CDR2 is SNEGSKA (reference sequence). Comments on this clone: Other DNA sequences in the same sample also yield this CDR3.

Material: PBMCs or T cells enriched from blood (not recorded which). This sequence originates from a middle-aged woman with acute COVID-19. The chain uses TRBV20-1 and TRBJ2-3; D call uncertain. CDR3 in amino acids: CSASYGEGTDTQYF. In DNA, the CDR3 is TGCAGTGCTAGTTATGGCGAGGGCACAGATACGCAGTATTTT.